The text below deals with one T cell receptor beta chain. These data come from a study of cytomegalovirus exposure and HLA in healthy donors. The overall study: Later analysis reported that the approximately 130 validation repertoires shared the platform of the approximately 670 first-cohort repertoires.

The repertoire was sequenced with immunoSEQ multiplex PCR; TCRdb's copy has only in-frame clones and lacks some. This sample has roughly 150,000 clones, with about 96% found just once. The sequencing sample was made of PBMCs. This receptor was taken from a woman younger than 35 in good health and CMV-seronegative.

The chain's CDR3 is CASSLVGSSGNTIYF. DNA for the CDR3: TGTGCCAGCAGCTTAGTTGGGAGCTCTGGAAACACCATATATTTT. The chain couples TRBV7-2 to TRBJ1-3; D is undetermined. The CDR3 extends over 15 amino acids. Trimming removed 1 base from V and 0 bases from J, with 7 bases in between. In germline, CDR1 is SGHTA, CDR2 FQGNSA.